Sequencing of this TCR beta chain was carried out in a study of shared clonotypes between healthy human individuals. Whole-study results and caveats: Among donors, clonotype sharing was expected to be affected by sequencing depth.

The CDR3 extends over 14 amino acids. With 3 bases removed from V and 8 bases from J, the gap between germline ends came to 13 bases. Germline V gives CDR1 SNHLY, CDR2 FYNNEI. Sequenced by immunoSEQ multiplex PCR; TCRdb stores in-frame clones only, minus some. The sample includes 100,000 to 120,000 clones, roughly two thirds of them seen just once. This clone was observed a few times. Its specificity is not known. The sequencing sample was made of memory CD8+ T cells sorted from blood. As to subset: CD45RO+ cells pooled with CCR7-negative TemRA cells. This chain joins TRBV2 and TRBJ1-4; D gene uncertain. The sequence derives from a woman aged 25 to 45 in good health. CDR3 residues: CASSDADFEEKLFF. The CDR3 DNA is TGTGCCAGCAGTGATGCCGATTTTGAGGAAAAACTGTTTTTT. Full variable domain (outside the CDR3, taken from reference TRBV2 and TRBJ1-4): EPEVTQTPSHQVTQMGQEVILRCVPISNHLYFYWYRQILGQKVEFLVSFYNNEISEKSEIFDDQFSVERPDGSNFTLKIRSTKLEDSAMYFCASSDADFEEKLFFGSGTQLSVL.